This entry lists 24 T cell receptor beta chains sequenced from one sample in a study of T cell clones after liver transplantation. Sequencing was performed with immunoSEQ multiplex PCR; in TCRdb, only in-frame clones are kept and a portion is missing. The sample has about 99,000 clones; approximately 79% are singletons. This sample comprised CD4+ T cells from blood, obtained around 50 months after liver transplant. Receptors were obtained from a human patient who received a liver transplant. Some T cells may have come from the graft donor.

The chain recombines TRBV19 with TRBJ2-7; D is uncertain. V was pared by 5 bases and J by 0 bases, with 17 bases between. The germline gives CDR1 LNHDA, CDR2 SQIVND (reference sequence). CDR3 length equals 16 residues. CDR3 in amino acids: CASSGAWTGSSYEQYF. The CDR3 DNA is TGTGCCAGTAGTGGAGCATGGACGGGCAGCTCCTACGAGCAGTACTTC.

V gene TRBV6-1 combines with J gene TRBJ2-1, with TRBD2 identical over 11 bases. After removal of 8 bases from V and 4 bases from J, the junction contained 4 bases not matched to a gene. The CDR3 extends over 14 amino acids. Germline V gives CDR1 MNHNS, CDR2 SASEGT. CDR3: CASVRLAGYNEQFF. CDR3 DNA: TGTGCCAGCGTGCGACTAGCGGGATACAATGAGCAGTTCTTC.

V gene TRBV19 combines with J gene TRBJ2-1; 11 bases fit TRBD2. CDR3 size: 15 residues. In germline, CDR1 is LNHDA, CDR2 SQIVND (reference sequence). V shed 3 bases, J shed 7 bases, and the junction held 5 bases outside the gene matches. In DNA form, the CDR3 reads TGTGCCAGTAGTATCGCGACTAGCGGGGCGAATGAGCAGTTCTTC. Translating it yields CASSIATSGANEQFF.

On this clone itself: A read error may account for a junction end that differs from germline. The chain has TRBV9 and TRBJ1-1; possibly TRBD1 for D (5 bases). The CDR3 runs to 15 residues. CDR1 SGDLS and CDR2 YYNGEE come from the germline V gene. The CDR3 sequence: CASSAGGTPNAEAFF. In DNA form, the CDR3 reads TGTGCCAGCAGCGCGGGGGGGACCCCGAACGCTGAAGCTTTCTTT.

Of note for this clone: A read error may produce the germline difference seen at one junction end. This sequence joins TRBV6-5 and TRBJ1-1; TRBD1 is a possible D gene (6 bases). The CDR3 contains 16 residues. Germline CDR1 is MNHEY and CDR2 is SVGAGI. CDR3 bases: TGTGCCAGCAGGTACTTACCTCCGGACAGTAGGACTGAAGCTTTCTTT. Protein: CASRYLPPDSRTEAFF.

The CDR3 DNA sequence: TGTGCCAGCAGTGAGACGGGAGTAGGTTCAGATACGCAGTATTTT. It yields the protein CASSETGVGSDTQYF. This rearrangement joins TRBV2 to TRBJ2-3, with TRBD2 as a possible D gene (6 bases). CDR3 size: 15 residues. Per the germline V gene, CDR1 is SNHLY and CDR2 is FYNNEI. The ends were cut back, 3 bases at V and 4 bases at J, with 14 bases in the middle.

CDR3: CASSPRLGGGETQYF. In DNA, the CDR3 is TGTGCCAGCAGCCCTCGACTAGGAGGGGGTGAGACCCAGTACTTC. The chain couples TRBV7-2 to TRBJ2-5, with D tentatively TRBD1 or TRBD2 (6 bases each). From germline, CDR1 is SGHTA and CDR2 FQGNSA. V lost 5 bases to trimming and J lost 5 bases, with 18 bases between them. CDR3 length: 15 residues. The whole variable domain, filled in from reference TRBV7-2 and TRBJ2-5, reads GAGVSQSPSNKVTEKGKDVELRCDPISGHTALYWYRQSLGQGLEFLIYFQGNSAPDKSGLPSDRFSAERTGGSVSTLTIQRTQQEDSAVYLCASSPRLGGGETQYFGPGTRLLVL.

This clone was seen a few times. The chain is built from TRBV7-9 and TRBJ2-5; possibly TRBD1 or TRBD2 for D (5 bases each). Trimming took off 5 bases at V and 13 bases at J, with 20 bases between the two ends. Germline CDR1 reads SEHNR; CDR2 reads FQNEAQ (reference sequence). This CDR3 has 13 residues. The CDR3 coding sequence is TGTGCCAGCAGCGCCGGGACCTTACAGACCGCGTACTTC. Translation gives CASSAGTLQTAYF.

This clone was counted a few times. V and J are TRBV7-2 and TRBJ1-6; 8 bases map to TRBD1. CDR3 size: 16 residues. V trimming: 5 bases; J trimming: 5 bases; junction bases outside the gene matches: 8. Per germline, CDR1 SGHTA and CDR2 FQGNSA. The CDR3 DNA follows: TGTGCCAGCAGCAAACTCAGGGGGCACGATAATTCACCCCTCCACTTT. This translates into CASSKLRGHDNSPLHF.

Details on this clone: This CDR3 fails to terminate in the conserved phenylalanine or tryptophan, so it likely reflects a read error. The CDR3 DNA follows: TGTGCCAGCAGTTTAGGGGGGGAAGGCAATCAGCCCCAGCATTCT. This translates into CASSLGGEGNQPQHS. J is TRBJ1-5 and V is TRBV27, with D possibly being TRBD1 (5 bases). The germline V and J ends were trimmed by 2 bases and 2 bases, with 10 bases remaining between them. CDR1 is MNHEY and CDR2 is SMNVEV in the germline V gene (reference sequence). This CDR3 has 15 residues.

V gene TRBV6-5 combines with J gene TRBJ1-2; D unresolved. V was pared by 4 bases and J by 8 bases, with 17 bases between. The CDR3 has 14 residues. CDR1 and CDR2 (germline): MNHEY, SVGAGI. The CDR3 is CASSSAGIGYGYTF. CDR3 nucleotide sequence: TGTGCCAGCAGTTCAGCCGGGATCGGCTACGGCTACACCTTC.

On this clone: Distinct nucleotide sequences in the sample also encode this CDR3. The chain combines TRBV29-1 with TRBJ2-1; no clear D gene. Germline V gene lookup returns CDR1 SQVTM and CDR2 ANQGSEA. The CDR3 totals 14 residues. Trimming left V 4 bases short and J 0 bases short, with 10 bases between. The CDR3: CSVVRLGSYNEQFF. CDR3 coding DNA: TGCAGCGTTGTTAGGCTCGGCTCCTACAATGAGCAGTTCTTC.

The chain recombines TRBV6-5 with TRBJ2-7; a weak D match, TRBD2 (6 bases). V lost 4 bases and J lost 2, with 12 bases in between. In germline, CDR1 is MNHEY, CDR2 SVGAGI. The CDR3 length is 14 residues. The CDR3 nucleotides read TGTGCCAGCAGTTCCCCCGGGGGTCCCTACGAGCAGTACTTC. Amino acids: CASSSPGGPYEQYF.

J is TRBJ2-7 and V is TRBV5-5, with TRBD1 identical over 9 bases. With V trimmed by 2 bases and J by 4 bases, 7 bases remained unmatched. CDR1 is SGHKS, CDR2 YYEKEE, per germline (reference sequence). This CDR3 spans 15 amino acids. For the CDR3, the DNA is TGTGCCAGCAGCTTAAACCGGGACAGGGTATACGAGCAGTACTTC. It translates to CASSLNRDRVYEQYF.

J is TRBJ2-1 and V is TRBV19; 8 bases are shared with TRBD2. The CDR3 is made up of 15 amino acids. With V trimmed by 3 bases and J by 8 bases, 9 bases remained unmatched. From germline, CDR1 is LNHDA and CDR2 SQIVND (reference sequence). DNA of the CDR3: TGTGCCAGTAGTATCGACGGCGGGAGGCGGGATGAGCAGTTCTTC. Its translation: CASSIDGGRRDEQFF. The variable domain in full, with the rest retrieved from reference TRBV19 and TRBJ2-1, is DGGITQSPKYLFRKEGQNVTLSCEQNLNHDAMYWYRQDPGQGLRLIYYSQIVNDFQKGDIAEGYSVSREKKESFPLTVTSAQKNPTAFYLCASSIDGGRRDEQFFGPGTRLTVL.

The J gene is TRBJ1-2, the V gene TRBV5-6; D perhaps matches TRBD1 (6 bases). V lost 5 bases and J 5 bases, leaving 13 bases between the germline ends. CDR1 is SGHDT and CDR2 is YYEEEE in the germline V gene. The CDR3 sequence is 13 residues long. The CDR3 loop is CASRKGVGYGYTF. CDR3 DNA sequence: TGTGCCAGCAGAAAGGGGGTCGGGTATGGCTACACCTTC. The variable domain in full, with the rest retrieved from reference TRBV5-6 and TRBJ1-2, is DAGVTQSPTHLIKTRGQQVTLRCSPKSGHDTVSWYQQALGQGPQFIFQYYEEEERQRGNFPDRFSGHQFPNYSSELNVNALLLGDSALYLCASRKGVGYGYTFGSGTRLTVV.

The CDR3 bases are TGCAGCGGATATGGAGGGGGCCGCCTAGGCACAGATACGCAGTATTTT. Translating it yields CSGYGGGRLGTDTQYF. This sequence joins TRBV29-1 and TRBJ2-3; D might be TRBD1 (7 bases). The length of the CDR3 is 16 residues. Trimming took 7 bases from V and 1 from J, leaving 21 bases between them. The germline gives CDR1 SQVTM, CDR2 ANQGSEA.

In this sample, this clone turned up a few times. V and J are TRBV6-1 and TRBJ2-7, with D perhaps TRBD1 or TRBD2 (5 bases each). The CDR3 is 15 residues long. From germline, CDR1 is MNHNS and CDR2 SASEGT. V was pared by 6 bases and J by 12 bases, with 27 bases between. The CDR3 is CASSRASWDATIRYF. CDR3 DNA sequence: TGTGCCAGCAGCCGAGCCTCATGGGACGCCACGATCCGGTACTTC.

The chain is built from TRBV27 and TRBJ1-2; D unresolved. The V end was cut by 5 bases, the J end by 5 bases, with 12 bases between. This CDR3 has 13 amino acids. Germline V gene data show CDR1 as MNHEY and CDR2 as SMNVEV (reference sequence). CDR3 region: CASSNRELYGYTF. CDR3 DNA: TGTGCCAGCAGTAACCGGGAACTATATGGCTACACCTTC.

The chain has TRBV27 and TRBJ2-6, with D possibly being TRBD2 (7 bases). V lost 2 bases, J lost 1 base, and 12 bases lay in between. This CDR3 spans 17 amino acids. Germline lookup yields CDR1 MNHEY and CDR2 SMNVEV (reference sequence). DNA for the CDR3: TGTGCCAGCAGTTTAGGGGGGGCTGGTTCTGGGGCCAACGTCCTGACTTTC. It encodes CASSLGGAGSGANVLTF.

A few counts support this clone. Here the CDR3 DNA reads TGCGCCAGCAGCTCAGGGACACGCCAAGAGACCCAGTACTTC. Protein product: CASSSGTRQETQYF. The gene calls are TRBV5-1 and TRBJ2-5, with D maybe TRBD1 (6 bases). Between the trimmed V and J ends, which lost 3 bases and 1 base, there was a span of 10 bases. Germline assignment: CDR1 SGHRS and CDR2 YFSETQ. The CDR3 spans 14 residues.

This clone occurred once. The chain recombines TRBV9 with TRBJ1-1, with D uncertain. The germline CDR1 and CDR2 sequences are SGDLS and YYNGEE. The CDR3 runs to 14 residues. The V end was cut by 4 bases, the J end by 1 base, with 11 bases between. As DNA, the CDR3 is TGTGCCAGCAGCTCGGGAAATAGGAACACTGAAGCTTTCTTT. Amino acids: CASSSGNRNTEAFF. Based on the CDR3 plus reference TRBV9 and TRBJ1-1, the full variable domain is DSGVTQTPKHLITATGQRVTLRCSPRSGDLSVYWYQQSLDQGLQFLIQYYNGEERAKGNILERFSAQQFPDLHSELNLSSLELGDSALYFCASSSGNRNTEAFFGQGTRLTVV.

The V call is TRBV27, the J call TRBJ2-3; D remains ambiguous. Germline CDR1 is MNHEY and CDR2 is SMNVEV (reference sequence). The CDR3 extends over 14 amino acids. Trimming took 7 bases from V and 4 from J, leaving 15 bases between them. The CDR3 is CASKKRTPPDTQYF. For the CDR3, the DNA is TGTGCCAGCAAGAAAAGGACCCCCCCAGATACGCAGTATTTT.

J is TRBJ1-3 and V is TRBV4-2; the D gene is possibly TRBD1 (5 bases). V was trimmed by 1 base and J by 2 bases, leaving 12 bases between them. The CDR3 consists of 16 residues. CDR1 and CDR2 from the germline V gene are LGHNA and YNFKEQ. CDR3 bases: TGTGCCAGCAGCCAAGTCGGGGGTTACCCTGGAAACACCATATATTTT. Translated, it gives CASSQVGGYPGNTIYF.